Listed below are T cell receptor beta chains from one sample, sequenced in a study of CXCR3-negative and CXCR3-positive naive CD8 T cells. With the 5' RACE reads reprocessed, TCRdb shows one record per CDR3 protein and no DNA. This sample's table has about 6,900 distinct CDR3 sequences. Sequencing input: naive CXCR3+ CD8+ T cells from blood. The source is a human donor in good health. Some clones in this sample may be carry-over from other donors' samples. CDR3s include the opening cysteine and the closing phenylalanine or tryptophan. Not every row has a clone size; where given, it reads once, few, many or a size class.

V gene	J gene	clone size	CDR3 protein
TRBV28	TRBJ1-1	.	CASSLLVNTEAFF
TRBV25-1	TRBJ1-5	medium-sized	CASSDRADNQPQHF
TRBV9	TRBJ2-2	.	CASSVGGGTGELFF
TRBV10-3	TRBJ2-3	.	CAISESSVATDTQYF
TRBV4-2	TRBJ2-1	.	CASSQDLAADEQFF
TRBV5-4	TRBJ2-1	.	CASSSPGSYNEQFF
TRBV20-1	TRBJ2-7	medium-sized	CSARDLRRGEGYEQYF
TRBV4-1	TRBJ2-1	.	CASSQSGLAGLNEQFF
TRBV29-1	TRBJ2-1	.	CSVEPIAGDYNEQFF
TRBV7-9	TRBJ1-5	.	CASSTTGVFDQPQHF
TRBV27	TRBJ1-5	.	CASTPGGAGNQPQHF
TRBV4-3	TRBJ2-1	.	CASSPRLAGGYNEQFF
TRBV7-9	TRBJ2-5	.	CASSLGPLYQETQYF
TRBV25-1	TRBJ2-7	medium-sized	CASSESWDYSYEQYF